This TCR beta chain stems from a study of spatial heterogeneity in lung cancer (dated by TCRdb to about 2019). About the study as a whole: Beta-chain transcripts were consistently detected in greater numbers than alpha-chain transcripts, which likely reflects a higher abundance of beta-chain transcripts. Nonsynonymous mutation counts, determined by whole-exome sequencing of tumor tissue, were related to TCR repertoire features. In non-small cell lung cancer, the study made a quantitative comparison of TCR alpha and beta repertoires among multiple tumor regions, matched nontumor lung and blood. In the raw uncorrected reads, each unique combination of TCR and UMI appeared more than ten times on average. A strong correlation was found between TCR transcript counts in tumor regions and a T cell transcriptional module score from matched bulk RNA-seq. At surgery, both alpha and beta chains were TCR-sequenced in 200 to 250 tumor regions, about 64 matched nontumor lung samples and some 60 PBMC samples.

The sample's time point label, in plain terms: sample taken at primary tumor resection. Samples were obtained from 72 patients with early-stage, untreated non-small cell lung cancer from the lung TRACERx cohort. For TCR sequencing, whole RNA was extracted from tumor and nontumor lung tissue, or from cryopreserved PBMC samples, and no cell sorting was done. A patient was chosen for TCR sequencing only when enough RNA was available from at least two tumor regions. Tumor and adjacent nontumor lung specimens were reviewed by a lung pathologist before selection. The sample holds many counts of this clonotype. Which antigen it targets is not known. No clone much larger than this one lies a single base away; base qualities are absent. V is cut by 4 bases and J by 4 bases, and the space between the germline ends is 12 bases. The CDR3 measures 14 amino acids from cysteine to phenylalanine. The entry retains the CDR3 DNA only, 42 bases that are in frame from base 1. The germline V gene (reference sequence) provides CDR1 MNHEY and CDR2 SMNVEV.

Broad study findings and their caveats: The count of ubiquitous expanded TCRs correlated with the count of ubiquitous nonsynonymous mutations, and the count of regional expanded TCRs correlated with the count of regional nonsynonymous mutations. TCR-seq coverage of tumor T cells was estimated to be only roughly 7% for alpha chains and more than 11% for beta chains. The tumor nonsynonymous mutation count correlated with the number of expanded intratumoral alpha and beta TCRs. Confirming at a functional level the hypothesis that regional TCRs recognize regional mutations was considered to require additional single-cell paired TCR alpha and beta sequencing.

Libraries were prepared through 5' RACE. The reads were generated on a NextSeq 500. In the TCR library protocol, a unique molecular identifier was attached to each TCR cDNA molecule so that PCR and sequencing errors could be corrected. Under the source paper's analysis protocol: TCR identification, UMI-based error correction and CDR3 extraction were all carried out with Decombinator tools. Expanded TCRs were defined as those above a frequency of 2 per 1,000, corresponding to the top 1% of the tumor frequency distribution. Expanded tumor TCRs statistically deemed absent (corrected P<0.05) from at least one tumor region were classed as regional, and all other expanded tumor TCRs were classed as ubiquitous. Rényi diversity was computed with the R vegan package after subsampling each repertoire 100 times to 5,000 TCRs. CDR3 similarity networks were built from amino acid triplet string-kernel similarity, connecting CDR3s with pairwise similarity above 0.82. TCRdb took the public reads, trimmed them with fastp at Q25, ran MiXCR for clone calling and kept in-frame beta chains. Entries are consolidated by CDR3 protein sequence, retaining the most common genes and DNA. Clone size and V and J calls follow TCRdb, not the original study. This sample gives 100,000 to 110,000 distinct CDR3 sequences in total; nearly 4.5% of them show up just once. Clones ranked in the top ten supply about 20% of the sample.

The source is a male donor with early-stage non-small cell lung cancer. The sequence joins TRBV27 to TRBJ2-3; D gene: possibly TRBD2, on 5 matching bases. The sequencing used lung tumor tissue, collected at surgery. CDR3 sequence: CASSSWTGADTQYF. The nucleotide sequence reads TGTGCCAGCAGTTCCTGGACCGGGGCAGATACGCAGTATTTT.